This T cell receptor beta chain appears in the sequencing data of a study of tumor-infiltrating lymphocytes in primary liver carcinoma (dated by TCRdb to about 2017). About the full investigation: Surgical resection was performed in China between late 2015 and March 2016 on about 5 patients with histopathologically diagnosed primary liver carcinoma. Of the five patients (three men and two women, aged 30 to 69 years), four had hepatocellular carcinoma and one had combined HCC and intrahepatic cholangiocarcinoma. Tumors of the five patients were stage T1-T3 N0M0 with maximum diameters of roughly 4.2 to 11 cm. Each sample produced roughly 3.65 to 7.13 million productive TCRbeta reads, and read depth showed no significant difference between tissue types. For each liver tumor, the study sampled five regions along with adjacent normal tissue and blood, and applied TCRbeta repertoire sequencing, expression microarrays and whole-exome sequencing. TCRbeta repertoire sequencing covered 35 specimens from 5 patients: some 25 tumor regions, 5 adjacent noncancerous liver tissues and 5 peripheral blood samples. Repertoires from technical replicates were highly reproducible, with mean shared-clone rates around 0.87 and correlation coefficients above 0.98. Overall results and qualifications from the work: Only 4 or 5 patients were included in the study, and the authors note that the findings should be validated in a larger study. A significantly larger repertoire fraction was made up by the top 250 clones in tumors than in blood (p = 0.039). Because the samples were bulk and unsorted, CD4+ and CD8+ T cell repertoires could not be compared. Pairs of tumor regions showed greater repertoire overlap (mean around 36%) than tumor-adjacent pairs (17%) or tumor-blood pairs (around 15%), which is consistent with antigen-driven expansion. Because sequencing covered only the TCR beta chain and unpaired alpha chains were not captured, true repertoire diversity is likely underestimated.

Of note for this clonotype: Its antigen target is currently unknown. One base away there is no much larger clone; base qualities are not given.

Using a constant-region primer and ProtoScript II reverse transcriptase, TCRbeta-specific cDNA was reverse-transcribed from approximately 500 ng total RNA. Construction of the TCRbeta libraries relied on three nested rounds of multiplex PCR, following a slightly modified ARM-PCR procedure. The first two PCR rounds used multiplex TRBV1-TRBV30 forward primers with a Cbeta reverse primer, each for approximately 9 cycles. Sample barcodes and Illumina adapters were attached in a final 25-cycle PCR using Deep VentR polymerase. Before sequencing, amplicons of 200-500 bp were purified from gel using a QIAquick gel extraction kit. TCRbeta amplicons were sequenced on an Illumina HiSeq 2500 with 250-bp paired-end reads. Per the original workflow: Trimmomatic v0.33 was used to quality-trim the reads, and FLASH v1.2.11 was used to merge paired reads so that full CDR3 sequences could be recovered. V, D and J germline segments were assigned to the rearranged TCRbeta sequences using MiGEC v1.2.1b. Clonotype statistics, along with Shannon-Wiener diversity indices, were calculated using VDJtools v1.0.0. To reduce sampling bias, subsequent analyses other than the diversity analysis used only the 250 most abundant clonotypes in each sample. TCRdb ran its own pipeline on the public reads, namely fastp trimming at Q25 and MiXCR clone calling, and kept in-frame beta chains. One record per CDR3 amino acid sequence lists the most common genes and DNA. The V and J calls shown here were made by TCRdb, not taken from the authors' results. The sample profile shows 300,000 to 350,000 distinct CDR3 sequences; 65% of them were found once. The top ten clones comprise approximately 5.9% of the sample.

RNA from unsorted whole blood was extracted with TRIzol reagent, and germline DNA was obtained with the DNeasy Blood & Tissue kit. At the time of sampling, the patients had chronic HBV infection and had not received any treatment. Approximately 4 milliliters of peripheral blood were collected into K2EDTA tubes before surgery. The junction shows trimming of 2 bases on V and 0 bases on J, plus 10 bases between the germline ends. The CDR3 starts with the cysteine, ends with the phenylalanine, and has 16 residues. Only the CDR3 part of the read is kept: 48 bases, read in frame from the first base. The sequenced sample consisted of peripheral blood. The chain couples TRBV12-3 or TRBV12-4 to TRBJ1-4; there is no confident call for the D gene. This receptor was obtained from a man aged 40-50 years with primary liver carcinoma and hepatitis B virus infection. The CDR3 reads CASSLMLPATNEKLFF. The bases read TGTGCCAGCAGTTTAATGCTCCCTGCAACTAATGAAAAACTGTTTTTT.